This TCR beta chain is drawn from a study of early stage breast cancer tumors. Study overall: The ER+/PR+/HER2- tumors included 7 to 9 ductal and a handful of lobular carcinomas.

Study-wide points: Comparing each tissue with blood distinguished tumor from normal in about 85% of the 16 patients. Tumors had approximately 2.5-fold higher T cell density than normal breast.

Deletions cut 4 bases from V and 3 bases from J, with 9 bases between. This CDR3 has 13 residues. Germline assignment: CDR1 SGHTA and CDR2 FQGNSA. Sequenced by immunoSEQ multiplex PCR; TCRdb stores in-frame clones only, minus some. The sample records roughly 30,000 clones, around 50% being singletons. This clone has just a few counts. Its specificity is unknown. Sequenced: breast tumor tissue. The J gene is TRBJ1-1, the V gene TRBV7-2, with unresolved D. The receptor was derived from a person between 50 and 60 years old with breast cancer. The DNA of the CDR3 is TGTGCCAGCAGCTACCAGAGGGACACTGAAGCTTTCTTT. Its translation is CASSYQRDTEAFF.